The 18 T cell receptor beta chains presented below share a single source sample, sequenced in a study of T-cell reconstitution after alpha-beta-depleted transplantation in children. Unique molecular identifiers were incorporated during preparation of the TCRbeta library. One entry per CDR3 protein results from TCRdb running MiXCR on the PCR reads. This sample has around 200,000 distinct CDR3 sequences, with around 7% found just once. The specimen comprised PBMCs from the stem cell graft donor, sampled from the stem cell graft. All receptors come from a human donor who donated a stem cell graft to a child with Wiskott-Aldrich syndrome.

Ten or more counts support this clonotype. The genes are TRBV29-1 and TRBJ1-1, with D possibly matching TRBD1 (5 bases). Germline V gives CDR1 SQVTM, CDR2 ANQGSEA. The CDR3 spans 15 residues. V dropped 0 bases and J dropped 6 bases, with 17 bases sitting between them. DNA for the CDR3: TGCAGCGTTGAAGATCCGGGACTCGTGGGGGCTGAAGCTTTCTTT. Protein sequence: CSVEDPGLVGAEAFF.

This clonotype was seen repeatedly, ten times or more. The chain combines TRBV20-1 with TRBJ1-1, with D hard to call. V lost 8 bases and J lost 4, with 14 bases in between. This CDR3 has 12 residues. From germline, CDR1 is DFQATT and CDR2 SNEGSKA (reference sequence). For the CDR3, the DNA is TGCAGTACTTATCGACGGCCCACTGAAGCTTTCTTT. It specifies CSTYRRPTEAFF.

This clonotype was seen many times. The gene calls are TRBV12-3 or TRBV12-4 and TRBJ2-2; D not resolved. The CDR3 spans 14 residues. Trimming removed 2 bases at V and 5 bases at J, with 9 bases between. The CDR3 DNA follows: TGTGCCAGCAGTTTAACCCTAGGGACCGGGGAGCTGTTTTTT. Translated: CASSLTLGTGELFF.

This clonotype was seen more than once but under ten times. The chain combines TRBV14 with TRBJ2-1; 7 bases line up with TRBD1. V shed 0 bases and J 2 bases; nucleotides not matched to a gene: 4. Per the germline V gene, CDR1 is SGHDN and CDR2 is FVKESK. The length of the CDR3 is 16 residues. The CDR3 sequence: CASSQDRDSAYNEQFF. In DNA form, the CDR3 reads TGTGCCAGCAGCCAAGACCGGGACAGCGCCTACAATGAGCAGTTCTTC.

This clonotype came up many times. The rearrangement links TRBV6-5 to TRBJ2-5; tentatively, D is TRBD1 (6 bases). Trimming left V 8 bases short and J 4 bases short, with 11 bases between. Germline V gene data show CDR1 as MNHEY and CDR2 as SVGAGI. CDR3 length: 12 amino acids. In DNA, the CDR3 is TGTGCCAGCTGGGGCAGGGGAGAGACCCAGTACTTC. It codes for CASWGRGETQYF.

This chain uses TRBV5-1 with TRBJ1-6; D unclear. The CDR3 totals 14 residues. Trimming removed 2 bases from V and 9 bases from J, with 12 bases in between. CDR1 and CDR2 (germline): SGHRS, YFSETQ. The CDR3, as DNA: TGCGCCAGCAGCTTAGGGCCCGGCGGTTCACCCCTCCACTTT. This translates into CASSLGPGGSPLHF.

At least ten counts were recorded for this clonotype. The chain has TRBV7-9 and TRBJ2-7, with 8 nucleotides matching TRBD1. This CDR3 is 15 amino acids long. Per the germline V gene, CDR1 is SEHNR and CDR2 is FQNEAQ (reference sequence). After removal of 2 bases from V and 4 bases from J, the junction contained 7 bases not matched to a gene. CDR3 DNA: TGTGCCAGCAGCTTAATAAACAGGGGGATTTACGAGCAGTACTTC. It yields the protein CASSLINRGIYEQYF.

This clonotype was recorded many times. The chain employs TRBV20-1 and TRBJ2-1, with 12 nucleotides matching TRBD2. The CDR3 is 13 residues long. The V segment lost 8 bases and the J segment 7 bases; nucleotides outside the gene matches: 6. Germline CDR1 reads DFQATT; CDR2 reads SNEGSKA (reference sequence). The CDR3 loop reads CSPTSGRSNEQFF. In DNA, the CDR3 is TGCAGTCCCACTAGCGGGAGGTCGAATGAGCAGTTCTTC.

V and J are TRBV18 and TRBJ2-7; D uncertain. The CDR3 has 16 amino acids. CDR1 is KGHSH and CDR2 is LQKENI in the germline V gene. Trimming cost V 0 bases and J 0 bases, with 12 bases left between them. The CDR3 coding sequence is TGTGCCAGCTCACCACCTGTAACAGTCCCCTCCTACGAGCAGTACTTC. It translates to CASSPPVTVPSYEQYF.

This clonotype was detected a few times. V is TRBV5-1 and J is TRBJ2-3; the match to TRBD2 covers 15 bases. V gave up 2 bases and J gave up 1 base; unmatched junction bases: 5. CDR3 length equals 18 residues. Germline V gives CDR1 SGHRS, CDR2 YFSETQ. The chain's CDR3 is CASSFGLAGGHGTDTQYF. As DNA, the CDR3 is TGCGCCAGCAGCTTCGGACTAGCGGGGGGGCATGGCACAGATACGCAGTATTTT.

The CDR3 nucleotides are TGCGCCAGCAGCTTGGCTCTACCGGGATCTGGAAACACCATATATTTT. As protein: CASSLALPGSGNTIYF. The chain is built from TRBV5-1 and TRBJ1-3; D gene unclear. From germline, CDR1 is SGHRS and CDR2 YFSETQ. V lost 0 bases and J 1 base, leaving 11 bases between the germline ends. This CDR3 is 16 amino acids long.

The chain is built from TRBV20-1 and TRBJ1-1; the D is unclear. V was trimmed by 0 bases and J by 3 bases, leaving 11 bases between them. CDR3 length: 14 residues. CDR1 is DFQATT, CDR2 SNEGSKA, per germline (reference sequence). The CDR3 DNA follows: TGCAGTGCTAGAGATCCCCCGCGATACACTGAAGCTTTCTTT. Encoded protein: CSARDPPRYTEAFF.

Many counts were recorded for this clonotype. The chain recombines TRBV18 with TRBJ2-3; possibly TRBD2 for D (5 bases). This CDR3 is built from 14 residues. Germline assignment: CDR1 KGHSH and CDR2 LQKENI. Trimming left V 3 bases short and J 1 base short, with 8 bases between. CDR3 region: CASSPPGGTDTQYF. In nucleotides, the CDR3 is TGTGCCAGCTCACCCCCCGGGGGCACAGATACGCAGTATTTT.

The table lists this clonotype with many counts. The chain employs TRBV9 and TRBJ2-7; 16 nucleotides match TRBD2. Per germline, CDR1 SGDLS and CDR2 YYNGEE. CDR3 length equals 19 residues. The ends lost 0 bases at V and 1 base at J; junction bases unmatched: 7. CDR3 in amino acids: CASSVAPGLAGGVSYEQYF. As DNA, the CDR3 is TGTGCCAGCAGCGTAGCTCCGGGACTAGCGGGAGGGGTGTCCTACGAGCAGTACTTC.

This clonotype was picked up many times. This chain connects TRBV4-1 to TRBJ2-5; 10 bases fit TRBD2. With 3 bases clipped from V and 4 bases from J, the junction kept 11 bases outside the gene matches. CDR1 is MGHRA, CDR2 YSYEKL, per germline. This CDR3 comprises 17 residues. The CDR3 here is CASSQVMSGGAVETQYF. CDR3 bases: TGCGCCAGCAGCCAGGTCATGAGCGGGGGGGCTGTAGAGACCCAGTACTTC.

This clonotype was found many times. V usage is TRBV5-1 and J usage is TRBJ2-1; no clear D. In germline, CDR1 is SGHRS, CDR2 YFSETQ. Between the trimmed V and J ends, which lost 0 bases and 9 bases, there was a span of 10 bases. CDR3 size: 13 residues. In DNA form, the CDR3 reads TGCGCCAGCAGCTTGGATGTATCGGGTGAGCAGTTCTTC. Translation: CASSLDVSGEQFF.

V is TRBV28 and J is TRBJ2-7, with D perhaps TRBD1 (6 bases). The CDR3 consists of 17 residues. Looked up from germline, CDR1 is MDHEN and CDR2 is SYDVKM. V was shortened by 4 bases and J by 7 bases, with 26 bases between the two germline ends. The DNA for the CDR3 is TGTGCCAGCAGTTCTGACAGGCAGACGTCCCGACTATGGGAGCAGTACTTC. Protein product: CASSSDRQTSRLWEQYF.

This clonotype appeared many times. The genes are TRBV27 and TRBJ2-7; D may match TRBD1 or TRBD2 (5 bases each). Germline CDR1 is MNHEY and CDR2 is SMNVEV (reference sequence). V was clipped by 8 bases and J by 1 base, with 21 bases between them. This CDR3 is built from 16 residues. The CDR3 region is CASFGTGPPYSYEQYF. Here the CDR3 DNA reads TGTGCCAGCTTCGGCACGGGGCCACCCTATTCCTACGAGCAGTACTTC.